This TCR beta chain came from a study of cytomegalovirus exposure and HLA in healthy donors. Whole-study findings and limits: No immune exposure information besides CMV serostatus was available. Sequencing likely caused a cluster of highly shared sequence variants. Later on, an analysis tied around 17,000 TCR beta sequences to HLA alleles at 0.05 false discovery rate. Specificity for CMV antigens was confirmed in vitro for a few of the CMV-associated chains.

Worth noting for this clone: The antigen is not known.

PCR primers comprised 60 Vbeta and 13 Jbeta primers. The repertoire was sequenced with immunoSEQ multiplex PCR; TCRdb's copy has only in-frame clones and lacks some. The listing records about 25,000 clones. The V end lost 1 base, the J end lost 5 bases, and 11 bases lay between the germline ends. The CDR3 contains 13 residues. Germline V gene data show CDR1 as GTSNPN and CDR2 as SVGIG (reference sequence). The receptor's source is a male donor in good health and CMV-seropositive. Sample: PBMCs. This chain joins TRBV30 and TRBJ1-2; TRBD1 might be the D (5 bases). Here the CDR3 DNA reads TGTGCCTGGAGTGAACAGGAGGGATATGGCTACACCTTC. This encodes CAWSEQEGYGYTF.